These 10 T cell receptor beta chains share one sample of origin, sequenced in a study of blood T cell repertoires in COVID-19. Only in-frame clones appear in the TCRdb table, and some are missing; sequencing was by immunoSEQ multiplex PCR. The repertoire consists of about 100,000 clones, with around nine tenths occurring once and the leading ten covering approximately 5%. The sample comprised peripheral blood. All receptors come from a human donor in a cohort sampled during active COVID-19.

The chain recombines TRBV14 with TRBJ1-4, with 8 bases aligning to TRBD1. The CDR3 is 15 residues long. V gave up 3 bases and J gave up 6 bases; unmatched junction bases: 6. CDR1 SGHDN and CDR2 FVKESK come from the germline V gene. The CDR3 is CASSQLGQGYEKLFF. DNA for the CDR3: TGTGCCAGCAGCCAGCTAGGACAGGGCTATGAAAAACTGTTTTTT.

The chain recombines TRBV24-1 with TRBJ2-3, with 10 bases fitting TRBD2. V trimming: 8 bases; J trimming: 3 bases; junction bases outside the gene matches: 1. The germline V gene encodes CDR1 KGHDR and CDR2 SFDVKD. The CDR3 sequence is 13 residues long. CDR3 DNA sequence: TGTGCCACCAATAGCGGGAGGACAGATACGCAGTATTTT. Amino acids: CATNSGRTDTQYF.

The rearrangement joins TRBV5-6 to TRBJ1-2, with D unresolved. The ends were cut back, 4 bases at V and 1 base at J, with 8 bases in the middle. Germline CDR1 and CDR2: SGHDT and YYEEEE. The length of the CDR3 is 13 residues. CDR3: CASSPEFNYGYTF. The CDR3 coding sequence is TGTGCCAGCAGCCCGGAGTTTAACTATGGCTACACCTTC.

This clone was detected only a few times. The chain carries TRBV6-6 and TRBJ2-2; 8 nucleotides match TRBD1. The germline gives CDR1 MNHNY, CDR2 SVGAGI (reference sequence). CDR3 size: 16 residues. J was trimmed by 1 base and V by 6 bases; bases with no gene match: 7. The CDR3 DNA sequence: TGTGCCAGCAGCTCCGACAGGGGCGGGAACACCGGGGAGCTGTTTTTT. Its translation is CASSSDRGGNTGELFF.

This chain uses TRBV24-1 with TRBJ2-1; 8 bases agree with TRBD1. With V trimmed by 4 bases and J by 1 base, 2 bases remained unmatched. Germline CDR1 is KGHDR and CDR2 is SFDVKD. There are 15 residues in the CDR3. CDR3 sequence reads: CATSDRQGSYNEQFF. The CDR3 DNA follows: TGTGCCACCAGTGACCGACAGGGGTCCTACAATGAGCAGTTCTTC.

V usage is TRBV15 and J usage is TRBJ1-1; TRBD1 agrees at 7 bases. CDR3 length: 13 amino acids. The V gene's germline CDR1 is LNHNV and CDR2 YYDKDF (reference sequence). The junction had 12 bases not matched to a gene; V was cut back by 9 bases and J by 8 bases. CDR3: CATGTRGLGEAFF. CDR3 nucleotides: TGTGCCACTGGGACTAGGGGGCTGGGCGAAGCTTTCTTT.

This clone was detected a few times. The chain uses TRBV9 and TRBJ2-5; no clear D gene. The CDR3 runs 13 residues. The V end was cut by 3 bases, the J end by 0 bases, with 6 bases between. Germline CDR1 SGDLS, CDR2 YYNGEE. The CDR3 here is CASSANYQETQYF. The CDR3 bases are TGTGCCAGCAGCGCTAATTACCAAGAGACCCAGTACTTC.

The rearrangement links TRBV19 to TRBJ2-6; 8 bases are a match to TRBD1. Looked up from germline, CDR1 is LNHDA and CDR2 is SQIVND (reference sequence). Trimming removed 11 bases from V and 2 bases from J; junction bases left unmatched: 11. The CDR3 has 16 residues. The chain's CDR3 is CAAQSRGRAGANVLTF. The CDR3 coding sequence is TGTGCCGCCCAGTCCAGGGGGCGGGCTGGGGCCAACGTCCTGACTTTC. Drawing the rest from reference TRBV19 and TRBJ2-6, the complete variable domain is DGGITQSPKYLFRKEGQNVTLSCEQNLNHDAMYWYRQDPGQGLRLIYYSQIVNDFQKGDIAEGYSVSREKKESFPLTVTSAQKNPTAFYLCAAQSRGRAGANVLTFGAGSRLTVL.

The V and J genes are TRBV5-5 and TRBJ1-5, with D unresolved. V lost 0 bases and J 0 bases, leaving 7 bases between the germline ends. This CDR3 has 15 amino acids. The germline V gene has CDR1 SGHKS and CDR2 YYEKEE (reference sequence). CDR3 amino acids: CASSLGPISNQPQHF. DNA for the CDR3: TGTGCCAGCAGCTTGGGCCCTATTAGCAATCAGCCCCAGCATTTT.

The chain recombines TRBV5-6 with TRBJ2-7, with TRBD1 matching 10 bases. The CDR3 is made up of 17 amino acids. V trimming: 5 bases; J trimming: 5 bases; junction bases outside the gene matches: 16. From germline, CDR1 is SGHDT and CDR2 YYEEEE. The CDR3 DNA follows: TGTGCCAGCAGTCTCGGGTCCGGGACAGGGGTGGGTCACGAGCAGTACTTC. Protein product: CASSLGSGTGVGHEQYF. The full variable domain, with the rest looked up from reference TRBV5-6 and TRBJ2-7, is DAGVTQSPTHLIKTRGQQVTLRCSPKSGHDTVSWYQQALGQGPQFIFQYYEEEERQRGNFPDRFSGHQFPNYSSELNVNALLLGDSALYLCASSLGSGTGVGHEQYFGPGTRLTVT.